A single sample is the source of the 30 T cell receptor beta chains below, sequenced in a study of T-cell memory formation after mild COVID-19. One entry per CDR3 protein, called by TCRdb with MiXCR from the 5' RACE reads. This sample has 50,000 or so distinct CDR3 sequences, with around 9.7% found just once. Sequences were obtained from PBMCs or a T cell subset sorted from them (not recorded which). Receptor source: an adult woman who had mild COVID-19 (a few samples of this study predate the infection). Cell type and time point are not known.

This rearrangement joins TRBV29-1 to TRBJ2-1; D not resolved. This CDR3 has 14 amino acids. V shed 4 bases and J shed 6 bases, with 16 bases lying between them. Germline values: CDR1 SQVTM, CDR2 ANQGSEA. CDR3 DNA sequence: TGCAGCGTTGTCCTCATGACTGGGGTCAATGAGCAGTTCTTC. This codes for CSVVLMTGVNEQFF.

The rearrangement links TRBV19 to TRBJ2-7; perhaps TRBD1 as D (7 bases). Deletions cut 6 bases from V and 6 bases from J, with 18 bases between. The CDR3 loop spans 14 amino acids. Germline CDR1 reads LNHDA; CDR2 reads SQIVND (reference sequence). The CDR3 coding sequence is TGTGCCAGTAGCCGATCAGGGGGGCGAAGCGAGCAGTACTTC. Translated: CASSRSGGRSEQYF.

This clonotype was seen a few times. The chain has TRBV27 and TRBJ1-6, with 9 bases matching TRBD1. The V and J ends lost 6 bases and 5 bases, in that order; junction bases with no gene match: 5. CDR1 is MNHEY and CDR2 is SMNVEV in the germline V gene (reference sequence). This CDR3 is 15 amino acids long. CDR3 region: CASRNRGLHNSPLHF. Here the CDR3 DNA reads TGTGCCAGCAGAAACAGGGGGCTACATAATTCACCCCTCCACTTT.

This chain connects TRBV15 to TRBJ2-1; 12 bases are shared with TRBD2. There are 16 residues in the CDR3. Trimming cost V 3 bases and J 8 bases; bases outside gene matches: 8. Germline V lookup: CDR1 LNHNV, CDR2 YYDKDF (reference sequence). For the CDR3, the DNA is TGTGCCACCAGCAGGGGAGGACTAGCGGGGAGCGATGAGCAGTTCTTC. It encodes CATSRGGLAGSDEQFF.

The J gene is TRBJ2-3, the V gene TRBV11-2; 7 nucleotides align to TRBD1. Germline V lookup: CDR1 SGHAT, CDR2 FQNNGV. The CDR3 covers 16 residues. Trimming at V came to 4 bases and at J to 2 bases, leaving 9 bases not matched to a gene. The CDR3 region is CASSSQRTGLTDTQYF. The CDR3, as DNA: TGTGCCAGCAGCTCCCAGCGGACAGGACTCACAGATACGCAGTATTTT. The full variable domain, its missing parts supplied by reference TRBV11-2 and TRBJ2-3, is EAGVAQSPRYKIIEKRQSVAFWCNPISGHATLYWYQQILGQGPKLLIQFQNNGVVDDSQLPKDRFSAERLKGVDSTLKIQPAKLEDSAVYLCASSSQRTGLTDTQYFGPGTRLTVL.

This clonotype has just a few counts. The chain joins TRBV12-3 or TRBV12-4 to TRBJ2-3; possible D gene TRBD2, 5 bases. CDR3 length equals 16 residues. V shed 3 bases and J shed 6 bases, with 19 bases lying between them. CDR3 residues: CASSFRGPSSLDTQYF. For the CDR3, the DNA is TGTGCCAGCAGTTTTCGAGGGCCCTCCAGCCTTGATACGCAGTATTTT.

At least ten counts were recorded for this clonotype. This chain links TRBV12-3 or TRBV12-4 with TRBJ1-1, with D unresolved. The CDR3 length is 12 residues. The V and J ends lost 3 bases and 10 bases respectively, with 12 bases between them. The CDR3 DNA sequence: TGTGCCAGCAGTTTTATCCCGCCGCGAGCTTTCTTT. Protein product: CASSFIPPRAFF.

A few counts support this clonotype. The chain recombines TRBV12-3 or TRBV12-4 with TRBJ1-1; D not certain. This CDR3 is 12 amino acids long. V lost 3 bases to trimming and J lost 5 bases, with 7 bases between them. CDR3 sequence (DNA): TGTGCCAGCAGTTTGAGAAGGACTGAAGCTTTCTTT. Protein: CASSLRRTEAFF.

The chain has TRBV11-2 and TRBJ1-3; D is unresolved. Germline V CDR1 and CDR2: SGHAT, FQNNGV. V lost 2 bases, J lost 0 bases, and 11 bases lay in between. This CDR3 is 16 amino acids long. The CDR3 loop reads CASSLKPISSGNTIYF. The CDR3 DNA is TGTGCCAGCAGCTTAAAACCAATCAGCTCTGGAAACACCATATATTTT.

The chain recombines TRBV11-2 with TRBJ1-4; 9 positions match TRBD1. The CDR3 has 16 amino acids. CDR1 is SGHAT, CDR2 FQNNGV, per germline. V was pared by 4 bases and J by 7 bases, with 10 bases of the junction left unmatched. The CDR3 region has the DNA TGTGCCAGCAGCTACTCCTCGGGACAGGGAAGTGAAAAACTGTTTTTT. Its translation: CASSYSSGQGSEKLFF.

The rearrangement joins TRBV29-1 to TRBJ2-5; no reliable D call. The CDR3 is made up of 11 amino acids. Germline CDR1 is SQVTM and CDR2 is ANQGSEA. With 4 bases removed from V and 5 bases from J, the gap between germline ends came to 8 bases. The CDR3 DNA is TGCAGCGTTGGAAATTTGGAGACCCAGTACTTC. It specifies CSVGNLETQYF.

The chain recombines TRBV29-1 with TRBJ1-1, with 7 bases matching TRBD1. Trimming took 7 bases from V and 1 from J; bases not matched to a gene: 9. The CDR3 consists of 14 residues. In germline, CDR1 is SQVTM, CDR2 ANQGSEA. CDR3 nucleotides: TGCAGCGCAGAACGGACAGGACAGAACACTGAAGCTTTCTTT. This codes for CSAERTGQNTEAFF.

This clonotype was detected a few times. The DNA for the CDR3 is TGTGCCACCAGTGATTATCGGGGGACAGGAAAAAACATTCAGTACTTC. It encodes CATSDYRGTGKNIQYF. The J gene is TRBJ2-4, the V gene TRBV24-1; 8 bases fit TRBD1. Germline V lookup: CDR1 KGHDR, CDR2 SFDVKD. Trimming at V came to 2 bases and at J to 4 bases, leaving 6 bases not matched to a gene. The CDR3 contains 16 residues.

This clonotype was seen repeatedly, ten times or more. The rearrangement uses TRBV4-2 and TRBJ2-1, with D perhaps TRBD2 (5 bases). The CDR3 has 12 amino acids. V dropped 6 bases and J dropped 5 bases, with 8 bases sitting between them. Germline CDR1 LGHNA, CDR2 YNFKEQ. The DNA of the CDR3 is TGTGCCAGCAGGAGGGCTGACAATGAGCAGTTCTTC. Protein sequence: CASRRADNEQFF.

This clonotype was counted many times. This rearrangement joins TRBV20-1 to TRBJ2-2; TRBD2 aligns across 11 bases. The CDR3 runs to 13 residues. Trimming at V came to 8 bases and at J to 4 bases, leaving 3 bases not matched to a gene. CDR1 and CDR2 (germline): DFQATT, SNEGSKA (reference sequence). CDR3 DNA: TGCAGTCAGACTAGCGGGGTCACCGGGGAGCTGTTTTTT. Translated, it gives CSQTSGVTGELFF.

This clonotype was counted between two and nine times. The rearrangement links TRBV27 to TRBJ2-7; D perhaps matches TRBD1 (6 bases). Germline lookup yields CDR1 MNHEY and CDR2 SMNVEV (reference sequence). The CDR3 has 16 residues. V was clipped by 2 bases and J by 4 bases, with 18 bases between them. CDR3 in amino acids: CASSLTRGSSGYEQYF. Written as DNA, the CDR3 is TGTGCCAGCAGTTTAACGAGGGGGTCCTCGGGGTACGAGCAGTACTTC.

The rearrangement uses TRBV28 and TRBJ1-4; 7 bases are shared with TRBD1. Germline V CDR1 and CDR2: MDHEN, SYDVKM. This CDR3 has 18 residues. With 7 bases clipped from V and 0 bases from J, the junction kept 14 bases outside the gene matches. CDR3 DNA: TGTGCCAGCAAGGGAGAAACAGGGGACTCTGCAACTAATGAAAAACTGTTTTTT. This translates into CASKGETGDSATNEKLFF.

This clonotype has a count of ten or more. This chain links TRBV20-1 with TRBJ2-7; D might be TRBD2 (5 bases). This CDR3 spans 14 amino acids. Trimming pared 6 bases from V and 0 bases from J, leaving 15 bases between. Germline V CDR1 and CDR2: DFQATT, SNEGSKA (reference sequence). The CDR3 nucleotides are TGCAGTGCCCGGCGGACTCCGAGCTCCTACGAGCAGTACTTC. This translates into CSARRTPSSYEQYF.

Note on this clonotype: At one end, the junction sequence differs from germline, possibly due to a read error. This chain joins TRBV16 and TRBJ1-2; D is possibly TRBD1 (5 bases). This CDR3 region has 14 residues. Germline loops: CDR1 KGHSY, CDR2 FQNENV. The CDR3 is CASSKSVTAFGYTF. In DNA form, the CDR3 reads TGTGCCAGCAGCAAATCGGTGACAGCCTTTGGCTACACCTTC.

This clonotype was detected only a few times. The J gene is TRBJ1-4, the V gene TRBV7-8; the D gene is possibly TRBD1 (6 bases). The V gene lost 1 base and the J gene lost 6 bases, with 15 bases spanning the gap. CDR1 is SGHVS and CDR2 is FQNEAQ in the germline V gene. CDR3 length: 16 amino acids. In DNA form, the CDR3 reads TGTGCCAGCAGCTTAGGAGCCGGGACAACGGATGAAAAACTGTTTTTT. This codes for CASSLGAGTTDEKLFF. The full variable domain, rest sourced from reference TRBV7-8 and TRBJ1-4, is GAGVSQSPRYKVAKRGQDVALRCDPISGHVSLFWYQQALGQGPEFLTYFQNEAQLDKSGLPSDRFFAERPEGSVSTLKIQRTQQEDSAVYLCASSLGAGTTDEKLFFGSGTQLSVL.

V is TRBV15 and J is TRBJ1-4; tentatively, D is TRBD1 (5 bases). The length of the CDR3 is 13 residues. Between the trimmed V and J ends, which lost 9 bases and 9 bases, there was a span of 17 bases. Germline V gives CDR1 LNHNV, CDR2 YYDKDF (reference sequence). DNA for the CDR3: TGTGCCACATCGGGGGATATCCGAAAAAAACTGTTTTTT. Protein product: CATSGDIRKKLFF.

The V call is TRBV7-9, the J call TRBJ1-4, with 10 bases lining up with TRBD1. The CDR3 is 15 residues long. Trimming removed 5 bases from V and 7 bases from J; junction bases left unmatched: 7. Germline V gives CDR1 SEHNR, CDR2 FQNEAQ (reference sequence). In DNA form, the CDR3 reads TGTGCCAGCAGCCCGACAGGGGGCTCGGGTGAAAAACTGTTTTTT. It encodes CASSPTGGSGEKLFF.

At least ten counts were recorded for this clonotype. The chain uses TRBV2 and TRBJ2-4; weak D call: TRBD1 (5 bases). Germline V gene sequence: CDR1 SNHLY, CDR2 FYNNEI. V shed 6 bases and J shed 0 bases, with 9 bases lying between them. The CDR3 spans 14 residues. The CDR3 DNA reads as TGTGCCAGCAGATCACAGGAAGCCAAAAACATTCAGTACTTC. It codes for CASRSQEAKNIQYF.

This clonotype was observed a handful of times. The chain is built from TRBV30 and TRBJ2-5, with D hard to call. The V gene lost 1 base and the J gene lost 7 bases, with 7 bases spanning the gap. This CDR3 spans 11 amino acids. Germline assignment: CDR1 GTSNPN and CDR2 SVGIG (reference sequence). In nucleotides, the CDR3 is TGTGCCTGGAGTGAGGGTTGGACCCAGTACTTC. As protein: CAWSEGWTQYF. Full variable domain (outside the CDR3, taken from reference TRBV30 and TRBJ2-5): SQTIHQWPATLVQPVGSPLSLECTVEGTSNPNLYWYRQAAGRGLQLLFYSVGIGQISSEVPQNLSASRPQDRQFILSSKKLLLSDSGFYLCAWSEGWTQYFGPGTRLLVL.

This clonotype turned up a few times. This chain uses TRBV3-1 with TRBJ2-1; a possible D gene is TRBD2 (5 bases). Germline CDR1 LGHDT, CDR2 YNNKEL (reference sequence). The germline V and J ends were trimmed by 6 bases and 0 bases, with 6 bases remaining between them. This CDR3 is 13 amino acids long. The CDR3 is CASREDSYNEQFF. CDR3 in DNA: TGTGCCAGCAGGGAGGACTCCTACAATGAGCAGTTCTTC.

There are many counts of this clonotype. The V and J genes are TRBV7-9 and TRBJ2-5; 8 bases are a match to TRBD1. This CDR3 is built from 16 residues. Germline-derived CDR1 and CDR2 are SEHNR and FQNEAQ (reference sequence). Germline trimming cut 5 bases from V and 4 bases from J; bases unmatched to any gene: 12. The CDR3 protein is CASSQRQGNPRETQYF. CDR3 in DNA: TGTGCCAGCAGCCAGAGACAGGGGAATCCCCGAGAGACCCAGTACTTC.

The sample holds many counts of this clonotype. The CDR3 nucleotides are TGTGCCTGGACCCGCCGGTTCGGGGGCGAGCAGTTCTTC. Protein sequence: CAWTRRFGGEQFF. This chain connects TRBV30 to TRBJ2-1; D is possibly TRBD1 or TRBD2 (6 bases each). The V gene's germline CDR1 is GTSNPN and CDR2 SVGIG (reference sequence). This CDR3 has 13 amino acids. Trimming shortened V by 4 bases and J by 10 bases, and 17 bases separated the two germline ends.

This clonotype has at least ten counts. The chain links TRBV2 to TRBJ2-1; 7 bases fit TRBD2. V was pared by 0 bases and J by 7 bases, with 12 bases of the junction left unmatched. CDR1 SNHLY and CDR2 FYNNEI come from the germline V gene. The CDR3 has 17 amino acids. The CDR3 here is CASSEAVYGRKKNEQFF. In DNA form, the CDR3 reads TGTGCCAGCAGTGAAGCGGTCTACGGGAGGAAGAAAAATGAGCAGTTCTTC.

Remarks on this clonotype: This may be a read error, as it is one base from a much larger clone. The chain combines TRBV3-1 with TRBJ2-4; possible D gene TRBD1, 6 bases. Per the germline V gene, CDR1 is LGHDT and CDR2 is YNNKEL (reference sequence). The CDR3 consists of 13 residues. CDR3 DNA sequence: TGTGGCAGCAGTTCCGACAGGTGGGACATTCAGTACTTC. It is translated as CGSSSDRWDIQYF.

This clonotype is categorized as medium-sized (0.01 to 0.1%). The CDR3 spells CASSYIVWGVPSSYEQYF. CDR3 nucleotides: TGTGCCAGCAGTTATATAGTCTGGGGGGTCCCGAGCTCCTACGAGCAGTACTTC. The chain links TRBV7-2 to TRBJ2-7; perhaps TRBD2 as D (6 bases). The CDR3 spans 18 residues. Between the trimmed V and J ends, which lost 6 bases and 0 bases, there was a span of 24 bases. Germline values: CDR1 SGHTA, CDR2 FQGNSA.